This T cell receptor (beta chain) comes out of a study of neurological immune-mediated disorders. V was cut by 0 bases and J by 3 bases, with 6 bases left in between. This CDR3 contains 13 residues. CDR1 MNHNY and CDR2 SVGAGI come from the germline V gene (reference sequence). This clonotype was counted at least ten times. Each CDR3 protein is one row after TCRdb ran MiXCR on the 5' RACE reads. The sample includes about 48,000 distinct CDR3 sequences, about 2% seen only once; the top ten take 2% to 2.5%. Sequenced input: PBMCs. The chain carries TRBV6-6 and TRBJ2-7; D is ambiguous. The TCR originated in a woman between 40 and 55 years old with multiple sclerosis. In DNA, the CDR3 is TGTGCCAGCAGTTACTCGTTCCTCTACGAGCAGTACTTC. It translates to CASSYSFLYEQYF.